This T cell receptor beta chain emerged from a study of shared clonotypes between healthy human individuals. The J segment lost 14 bases and the V segment lost 7 bases, leaving 10 bases of the junction unmatched. The CDR3 has 13 amino acids. CDR1 and CDR2 (germline): LGHNT, FRNRAP. Only in-frame clones appear in the TCRdb table, and some are missing; sequencing was by immunoSEQ multiplex PCR. The sample includes roughly 660,000 clones, less than 95% seen only once; the top ten take about 34%. The genes are TRBV12-5 and TRBJ2-5, with 13 positions matching TRBD2. Sample: memory CD8+ T cells from PBMCs. Subset meaning: CD45RO+ cells pooled with CCR7-negative TemRA cells. The origin of this receptor is a man younger than 35 in good health. Some clones in this sample may be carry-over from other donors' samples. CDR3 sequence (DNA): TGTGCTAGTGCCCTCGGACTAGCGGGAGTCGGCTACTTC. Translating gives CASALGLAGVGYF.